The 29 T cell receptor beta chains below were found in one sample sequenced in a study of T cell changes during pregnancy in multiple sclerosis. Sequencing was performed with immunoSEQ multiplex PCR; in TCRdb, only in-frame clones are kept and a portion is missing. The sample lists around 50,000 clones; around 87% were seen once. The sample in question was CD8+ T cells from peripheral blood mononuclear cells, obtained in the second trimester of pregnancy. The receptors were gathered from a female donor with multiple sclerosis, enrolled in a pregnancy study.

V is TRBV5-1 and J is TRBJ2-7; tentative D call: TRBD1 (6 bases). The CDR3 contains 17 residues. CDR1 and CDR2 from the germline V gene are SGHRS and YFSETQ. Between the trimmed V and J ends, which lost 3 bases and 0 bases, there was a span of 19 bases. This chain's CDR3 is CASSSSFGGLLSYEQYF. CDR3 nucleotides: TGCGCCAGCAGCTCGTCCTTTGGGGGCCTTCTCTCCTACGAGCAGTACTTC.

This chain uses TRBV13 with TRBJ2-2, with D maybe TRBD1 (5 bases). V shed 7 bases and J shed 3 bases, with 15 bases lying between them. Germline loops: CDR1 PRHDT, CDR2 FYEKMQ (reference sequence). This CDR3 is 15 amino acids long. CDR3 protein: CASNLLGHDTGELFF. The CDR3, as DNA: TGTGCCAGCAACCTCCTCGGACACGACACCGGGGAGCTGTTTTTT.

The chain links TRBV15 to TRBJ2-6, with 8 nucleotides matching TRBD1. The J segment lost 4 bases and the V segment lost 5 bases, leaving 7 bases of the junction unmatched. The CDR3 length is 16 residues. Germline V gene data show CDR1 as LNHNV and CDR2 as YYDKDF (reference sequence). The CDR3 bases are TGTGCCACCAGCCCTAAGACAGGGGCCGGGGCCAACGTCCTGACTTTC. This translates into CATSPKTGAGANVLTF.

The V and J genes are TRBV9 and TRBJ2-3, with D possibly being TRBD2 (6 bases). V lost 2 bases and J 3 bases, leaving 16 bases between the germline ends. The CDR3 loop spans 16 amino acids. The germline V gene has CDR1 SGDLS and CDR2 YYNGEE. Here the CDR3 DNA reads TGTGCCAGCAGCGTTTACGGGACCGGGGGTACAGATACGCAGTATTTT. Protein sequence: CASSVYGTGGTDTQYF. Complete variable domain (other parts from reference TRBV9 and TRBJ2-3): DSGVTQTPKHLITATGQRVTLRCSPRSGDLSVYWYQQSLDQGLQFLIQYYNGEERAKGNILERFSAQQFPDLHSELNLSSLELGDSALYFCASSVYGTGGTDTQYFGPGTRLTVL.

The genes are TRBV4-1 and TRBJ2-3; 11 nucleotides agree with TRBD2. The J segment lost 5 bases and the V segment lost 1 base, leaving 5 bases of the junction unmatched. This CDR3 contains 16 residues. Per the germline V gene, CDR1 is MGHRA and CDR2 is YSYEKL. CDR3 bases: TGCGCCAGCAGCCAAGGGCTAGCGGGGGGAAGAGATACGCAGTATTTT. As protein: CASSQGLAGGRDTQYF.

Concerning this clone: The same CDR3 arises from other DNA sequences in this sample as well. The chain recombines TRBV5-1 with TRBJ1-1; D is ambiguous. Between the trimmed V and J ends, which lost 0 bases and 1 base, there was a span of 4 bases. This CDR3 is 13 amino acids long. Per the germline V gene, CDR1 is SGHRS and CDR2 is YFSETQ. The CDR3 loop is CASSLGENTEAFF. CDR3 DNA: TGCGCCAGCAGCTTGGGAGAGAACACTGAAGCTTTCTTT.

The rearrangement uses TRBV4-1 and TRBJ1-1; TRBD1 aligns across 7 bases. CDR3 length: 12 amino acids. The trim removed 9 bases at V and 5 bases at J, leaving 6 bases unmatched. Germline CDR1 MGHRA, CDR2 YSYEKL. CDR3 coding DNA: TGCGCCAGTTACTCAGGGGGAACTGAAGCTTTCTTT. Its translation: CASYSGGTEAFF.

V usage is TRBV6-5 and J usage is TRBJ1-4; TRBD1 aligns across 7 bases. The CDR3 is 15 amino acids. Germline V lookup: CDR1 MNHEY, CDR2 SVGAGI. The ends lost 2 bases at V and 3 bases at J; junction bases unmatched: 3. The CDR3 spells CASSYQGQSNEKLFF. The DNA of the CDR3 is TGTGCCAGCAGTTACCAGGGACAGTCTAATGAAAAACTGTTTTTT.

The chain joins TRBV5-1 to TRBJ1-4; maybe TRBD1 (5 bases). Germline loops: CDR1 SGHRS, CDR2 YFSETQ. CDR3 size: 19 residues. V gave up 2 bases and J gave up 0 bases, with 20 bases separating them. The chain's CDR3 is CASSLFGAGDVATNEKLFF. DNA of the CDR3: TGCGCCAGCAGCTTATTTGGGGCAGGCGACGTTGCAACTAATGAAAAACTGTTTTTT.

The chain recombines TRBV27 with TRBJ1-1; D ambiguous. Germline-derived CDR1 and CDR2 are MNHEY and SMNVEV (reference sequence). This CDR3 comprises 13 residues. Trimming took 3 bases from V and 0 from J, leaving 5 bases between them. CDR3: CASSFYLNTEAFF. The DNA for the CDR3 is TGTGCCAGCAGTTTCTATCTGAACACTGAAGCTTTCTTT.

The gene calls are TRBV7-6 and TRBJ1-2; TRBD1 agrees at 9 bases. CDR3 size: 15 residues. The junction had 9 bases not matched to a gene; V was cut back by 2 bases and J by 8 bases. CDR1 SGHVS and CDR2 FNYEAQ come from the germline V gene. CDR3 sequence: CASSLSPQGARGYTF. CDR3 DNA: TGTGCCAGCAGCTTATCACCACAGGGGGCGAGGGGCTACACCTTC. Full variable domain (rest looked up from reference TRBV7-6 and TRBJ1-2): GAGVSQSPRYKVTKRGQDVALRCDPISGHVSLYWYRQALGQGPEFLTYFNYEAQQDKSGLPNDRFSAERPEGSISTLTIQRTEQRDSAMYRCASSLSPQGARGYTFGSGTRLTVV.

This chain connects TRBV19 to TRBJ2-5; TRBD2 is a possible D gene (5 bases). This CDR3 is 12 amino acids long. The germline gives CDR1 LNHDA, CDR2 SQIVND (reference sequence). V lost 5 bases to trimming and J lost 4 bases, with 8 bases between them. For the CDR3, the DNA is TGTGCCAGTAGTCCCGAGGGAGAGACCCAGTACTTC. Encoded protein: CASSPEGETQYF.

The chain employs TRBV19 and TRBJ2-1; D not certain. CDR1 and CDR2 (germline): LNHDA, SQIVND (reference sequence). CDR3 size: 16 residues. V lost 3 bases, J lost 0 bases, and 12 bases lay in between. The CDR3 spells CASSILSLNSYNEQFF. In DNA form, the CDR3 reads TGTGCCAGTAGTATTCTGAGCCTTAACTCCTACAATGAGCAGTTCTTC.

The chain has TRBV25-1 and TRBJ1-5; D is uncertain. Germline V gene data show CDR1 as MGHDK and CDR2 as SYGVNS. V was clipped by 8 bases and J by 2 bases, with 16 bases between them. The CDR3 runs to 15 residues. CDR3 in DNA: TGTGCCAGCTCGGAGCGGGAAGTTGGCAATCAGCCCCAGCATTTT. Translated: CASSEREVGNQPQHF.

The chain carries TRBV27 and TRBJ1-5; D is undetermined. Trimming shortened V by 3 bases and J by 4 bases, and 4 bases separated the two germline ends. The CDR3 has 12 amino acids. From germline, CDR1 is MNHEY and CDR2 SMNVEV (reference sequence). CDR3 in amino acids: CASSFPNQPQHF. CDR3 coding DNA: TGTGCCAGCAGTTTCCCTAATCAGCCCCAGCATTTT.

The chain couples TRBV28 to TRBJ1-1, with 10 bases matching TRBD1. Trimming removed 8 bases from V and 3 bases from J; junction bases left unmatched: 24. The CDR3 contains 20 residues. The germline gives CDR1 MDHEN, CDR2 SYDVKM. CDR3 bases: TGTGCCAGCGGCCAATTCTTATCCGGGACAGGGGTGTATGAGGACACTGAAGCTTTCTTT. Translation: CASGQFLSGTGVYEDTEAFF.

This sequence joins TRBV27 and TRBJ2-3; a possible D gene is TRBD1 (5 bases). The CDR3 extends over 16 amino acids. The V gene's germline CDR1 is MNHEY and CDR2 SMNVEV (reference sequence). With 4 bases removed from V and 5 bases from J, the gap between germline ends came to 19 bases. The CDR3 DNA follows: TGTGCCAGCAGTTATGATCCCCAGCAGGGAAGAGATACGCAGTATTTT. It specifies CASSYDPQQGRDTQYF.

V is TRBV28 and J is TRBJ1-2, with 9 bases fitting TRBD1. The CDR3 covers 15 residues. The ends lost 6 bases at V and 8 bases at J; junction bases unmatched: 13. The germline V gene has CDR1 MDHEN and CDR2 SYDVKM. CDR3 coding DNA: TGTGCCAGCAGCGGAGACAGGGGGTTTCGGGAAGGCTACACCTTC. It codes for CASSGDRGFREGYTF.

This chain links TRBV9 with TRBJ1-1; D is ambiguous. Trimming removed 0 bases from V and 7 bases from J, with 16 bases in between. Germline V gene data show CDR1 as SGDLS and CDR2 as YYNGEE. The CDR3 has 15 amino acids. The CDR3 is CASSVEGDLPGEAFF. The CDR3 nucleotides read TGTGCCAGCAGCGTAGAGGGAGACCTCCCCGGTGAAGCTTTCTTT.

The rearrangement uses TRBV4-1 and TRBJ2-6, with 7 bases lining up with TRBD2. With V trimmed by 1 base and J by 4 bases, 4 bases remained unmatched. The CDR3 extends over 16 amino acids. The germline V gene encodes CDR1 MGHRA and CDR2 YSYEKL. The CDR3 nucleotides are TGCGCCAGCAGCCAAGTGGGAGGGGCCGGGGCCAACGTCCTGACTTTC. This gives the protein CASSQVGGAGANVLTF.

The chain carries TRBV5-1 and TRBJ2-1; 9 nucleotides agree with TRBD1. Germline CDR1 SGHRS, CDR2 YFSETQ. CDR3 length equals 14 residues. Trimming took 4 bases from V and 8 from J; bases not matched to a gene: 7. As DNA, the CDR3 is TGCGCCAGCAGCGGAAGACAGGGGGGGGATGAGCAGTTCTTC. Residues: CASSGRQGGDEQFF.

V and J are TRBV19 and TRBJ1-5; 8 bases line up with TRBD1. The CDR3 sequence is 14 residues long. The trim removed 11 bases at V and 0 bases at J, leaving 6 bases unmatched. Germline V lookup: CDR1 LNHDA, CDR2 SQIVND (reference sequence). The chain's CDR3 is CAGGTGDSNQPQHF. The CDR3 DNA reads TGTGCCGGGGGGACAGGAGATAGCAATCAGCCCCAGCATTTT.

The chain uses TRBV5-5 and TRBJ2-1; TRBD2 matches at 9 bases. Trimming took 0 bases from V and 8 from J; bases not matched to a gene: 12. Per the germline V gene, CDR1 is SGHKS and CDR2 is YYEKEE (reference sequence). The CDR3 contains 17 residues. CDR3 sequence (DNA): TGTGCCAGCAGCTTGGGTGTCTGGCGGGGGGGCGGGGATGAGCAGTTCTTC. It is translated as CASSLGVWRGGGDEQFF.

The chain recombines TRBV27 with TRBJ1-2; TRBD1 aligns across 8 bases. The germline gives CDR1 MNHEY, CDR2 SMNVEV (reference sequence). Trimming removed 3 bases from V and 5 bases from J; junction bases left unmatched: 8. The CDR3 sequence is 15 residues long. The CDR3 nucleotides are TGTGCCAGCAGTTTCGCTGGGACAGGCACATATGGCTACACCTTC. It yields the protein CASSFAGTGTYGYTF.

The rearrangement links TRBV6-5 to TRBJ1-2; D remains unclear. V lost 7 bases and J lost 5, with 20 bases in between. Germline CDR1 and CDR2: MNHEY and SVGAGI. The CDR3 contains 15 residues. The CDR3 DNA is TGTGCCAGCACCCCGAACGAAGGAGGCCTTTATGGCTACACCTTC. This gives the protein CASTPNEGGLYGYTF.

The chain carries TRBV6-5 and TRBJ2-5; 8 bases line up with TRBD1. The CDR3 length is 15 residues. Germline values: CDR1 MNHEY, CDR2 SVGAGI. V was clipped by 7 bases and J by 0 bases; unmatched bases: 7. The DNA of the CDR3 is TGTGCCAGCAACCCAGGGGGCGAGTACCAAGAGACCCAGTACTTC. Protein sequence: CASNPGGEYQETQYF.

The rearrangement joins TRBV10-3 to TRBJ2-1; D may be TRBD1 (6 bases). The germline gives CDR1 ENHRY, CDR2 SYGVKD. Trimming shortened V by 2 bases and J by 5 bases, and 10 bases separated the two germline ends. The CDR3 is made up of 14 amino acids. The CDR3 loop reads CAISELSGDNEQFF. The CDR3 DNA reads TGTGCCATCAGTGAGCTTTCAGGGGACAATGAGCAGTTCTTC.

The chain joins TRBV6-1 to TRBJ2-7, with TRBD1 matching over 7 bases. The CDR3 is 15 amino acids. The germline V gene has CDR1 MNHNS and CDR2 SASEGT. After removal of 5 bases from V and 3 bases from J, the junction contained 10 bases not matched to a gene. CDR3 in amino acids: CASSQPRDSFYEQYF. The DNA of the CDR3 is TGTGCCAGCAGTCAACCAAGGGACAGTTTCTACGAGCAGTACTTC.

The chain is built from TRBV6-5 and TRBJ1-1; D is unresolved. The CDR3 has 15 amino acids. Germline CDR1 is MNHEY and CDR2 is SVGAGI. V was trimmed by 0 bases and J by 0 bases, leaving 8 bases between them. For the CDR3, the DNA is TGTGCCAGCAGTTACTCGAATTCTATGAACACTGAAGCTTTCTTT. This sequence encodes CASSYSNSMNTEAFF.